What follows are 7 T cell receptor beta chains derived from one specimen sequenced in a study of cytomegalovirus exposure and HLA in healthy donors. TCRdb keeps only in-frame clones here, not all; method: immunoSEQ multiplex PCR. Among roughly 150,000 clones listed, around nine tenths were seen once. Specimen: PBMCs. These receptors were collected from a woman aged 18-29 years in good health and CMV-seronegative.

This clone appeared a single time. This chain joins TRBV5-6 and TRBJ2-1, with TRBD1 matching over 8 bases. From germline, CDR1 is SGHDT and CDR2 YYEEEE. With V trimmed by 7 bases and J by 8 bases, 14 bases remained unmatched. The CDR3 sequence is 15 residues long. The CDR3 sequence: CASAPLIPTGDEQFF. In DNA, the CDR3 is TGTGCCAGCGCTCCACTAATTCCGACAGGGGATGAGCAGTTCTTC.

The CDR3 nucleotides read TGTGCCAGCAGCCCCAGGGCAGCGGGGGCGGATACGCAGTATTTT. Protein sequence: CASSPRAAGADTQYF. V usage is TRBV9 and J usage is TRBJ2-3; 8 nucleotides line up with TRBD2. The CDR3 sequence is 15 residues long. Germline CDR1 SGDLS, CDR2 YYNGEE. J lost 6 bases, V lost 4 bases, and 10 bases had no gene match. Complete variable domain (other parts from reference TRBV9 and TRBJ2-3): DSGVTQTPKHLITATGQRVTLRCSPRSGDLSVYWYQQSLDQGLQFLIQYYNGEERAKGNILERFSAQQFPDLHSELNLSSLELGDSALYFCASSPRAAGADTQYFGPGTRLTVL.

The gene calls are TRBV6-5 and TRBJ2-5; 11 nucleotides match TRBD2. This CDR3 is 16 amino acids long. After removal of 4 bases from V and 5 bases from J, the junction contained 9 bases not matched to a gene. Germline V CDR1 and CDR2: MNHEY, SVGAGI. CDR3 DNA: TGTGCCAGCAGTTTGACCGGGACTAGCGGTGTCGAGACCCAGTACTTC. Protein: CASSLTGTSGVETQYF.

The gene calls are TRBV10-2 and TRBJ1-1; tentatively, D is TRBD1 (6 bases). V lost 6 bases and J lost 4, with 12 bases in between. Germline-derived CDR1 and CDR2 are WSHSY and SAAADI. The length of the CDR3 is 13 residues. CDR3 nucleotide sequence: TGCGCCAGCAGGACACAGGGTGGCACTGAAGCTTTCTTT. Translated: CASRTQGGTEAFF.

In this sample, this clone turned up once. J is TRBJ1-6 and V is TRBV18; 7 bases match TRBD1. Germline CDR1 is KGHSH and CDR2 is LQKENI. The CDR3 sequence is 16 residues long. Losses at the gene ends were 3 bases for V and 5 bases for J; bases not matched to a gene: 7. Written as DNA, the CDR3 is TGTGCCAGCTCACCGGATTTACAGGGGAATAATTCACCCCTCCACTTT. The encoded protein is CASSPDLQGNNSPLHF.

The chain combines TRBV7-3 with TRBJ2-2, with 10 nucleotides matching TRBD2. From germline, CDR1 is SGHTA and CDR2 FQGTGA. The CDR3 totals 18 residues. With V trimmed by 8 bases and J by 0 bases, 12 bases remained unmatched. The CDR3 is CASGATLAGASNTGELFF. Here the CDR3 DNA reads TGTGCCAGCGGAGCGACGCTAGCGGGGGCCTCGAACACCGGGGAGCTGTTTTTT.

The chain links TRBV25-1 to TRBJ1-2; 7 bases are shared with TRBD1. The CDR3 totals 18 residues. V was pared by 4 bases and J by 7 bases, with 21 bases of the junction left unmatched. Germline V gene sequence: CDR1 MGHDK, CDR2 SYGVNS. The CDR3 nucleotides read TGTGCCAGCAGTGGTAACCGGGTCCTTGACAGGGCCCGAGGTGGCTACACCTTC. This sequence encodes CASSGNRVLDRARGGYTF.